Included here is one TCR beta chain sequence, with context. Its antigen is not known. The entry originates in a study of shared clonotypes between healthy human individuals. Whole-study findings and limits: Naive subsets, compared against memory subsets, generally had larger estimated richness values.

Clones were sequenced by immunoSEQ multiplex PCR, and TCRdb holds only the in-frame ones, with some missing. The table has about 690,000 clones, roughly 91% seen once. V lost 4 bases, J lost 3 bases, and 6 bases stayed unmatched. The CDR3 spans 15 residues. Germline V gene sequence: CDR1 MGHRA, CDR2 YSYEKL. The origin of this receptor is a man aged 18 to 29 in good health. Some clones in this sample may be carry-over from other donors' samples. The rearrangement joins TRBV4-1 to TRBJ2-7; 10 bases agree with TRBD2. Sequencing used memory CD8+ T cells from PBMCs. Subset: CD45RO+ cells pooled with CCR7-negative TemRA cells. The DNA for the CDR3 is TGCGCCAGCAGCCTCGGACTAGCGGAGAACTACGAGCAGTACTTC. Its protein is CASSLGLAENYEQYF.